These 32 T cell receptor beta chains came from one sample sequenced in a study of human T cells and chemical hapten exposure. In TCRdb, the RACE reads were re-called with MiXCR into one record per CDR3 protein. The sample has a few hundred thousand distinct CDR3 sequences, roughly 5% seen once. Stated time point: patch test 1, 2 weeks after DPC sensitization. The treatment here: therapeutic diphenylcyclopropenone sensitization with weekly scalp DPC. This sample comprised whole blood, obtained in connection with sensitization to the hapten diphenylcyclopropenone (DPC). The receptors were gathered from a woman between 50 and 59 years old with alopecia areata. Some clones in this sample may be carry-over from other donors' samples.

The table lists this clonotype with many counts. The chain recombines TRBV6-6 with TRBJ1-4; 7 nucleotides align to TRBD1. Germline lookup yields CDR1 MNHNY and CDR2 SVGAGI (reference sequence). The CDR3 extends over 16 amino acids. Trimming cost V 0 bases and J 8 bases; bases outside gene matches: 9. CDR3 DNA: TGTGCCAGCAGTTACTCGAGGGGGCCCATTGAGGAAAAACTGTTTTTT. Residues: CASSYSRGPIEEKLFF.

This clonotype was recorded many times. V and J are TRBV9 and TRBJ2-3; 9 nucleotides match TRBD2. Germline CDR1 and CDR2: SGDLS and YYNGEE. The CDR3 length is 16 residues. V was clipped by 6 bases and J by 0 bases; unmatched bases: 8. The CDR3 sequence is CASKGTGTSSTDTQYF. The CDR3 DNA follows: TGTGCCAGCAAAGGAACCGGGACTAGCAGCACAGATACGCAGTATTTT. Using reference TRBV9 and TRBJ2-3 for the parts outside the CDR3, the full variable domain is DSGVTQTPKHLITATGQRVTLRCSPRSGDLSVYWYQQSLDQGLQFLIQYYNGEERAKGNILERFSAQQFPDLHSELNLSSLELGDSALYFCASKGTGTSSTDTQYFGPGTRLTVL.

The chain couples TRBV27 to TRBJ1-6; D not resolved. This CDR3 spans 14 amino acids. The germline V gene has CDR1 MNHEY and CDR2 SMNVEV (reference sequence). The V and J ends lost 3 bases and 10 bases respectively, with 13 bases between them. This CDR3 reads CASSFSDHLSPLHF. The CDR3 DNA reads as TGTGCCAGCAGTTTCTCAGACCACCTCTCACCCCTCCACTTT.

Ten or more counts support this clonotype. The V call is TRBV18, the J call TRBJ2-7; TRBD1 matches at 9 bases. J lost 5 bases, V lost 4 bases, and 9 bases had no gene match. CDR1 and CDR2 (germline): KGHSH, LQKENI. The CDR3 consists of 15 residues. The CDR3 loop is CASSHSGTGNHEQYF. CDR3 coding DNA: TGTGCCAGCTCACACTCCGGGACAGGGAACCACGAGCAGTACTTC.

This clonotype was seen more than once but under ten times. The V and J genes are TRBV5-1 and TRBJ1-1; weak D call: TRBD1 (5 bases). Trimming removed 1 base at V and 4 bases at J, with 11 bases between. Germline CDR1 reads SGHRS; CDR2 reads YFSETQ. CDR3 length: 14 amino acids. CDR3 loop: CASSLRPDSTEAFF. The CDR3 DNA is TGCGCCAGCAGCTTGCGCCCTGACAGCACTGAAGCTTTCTTT.

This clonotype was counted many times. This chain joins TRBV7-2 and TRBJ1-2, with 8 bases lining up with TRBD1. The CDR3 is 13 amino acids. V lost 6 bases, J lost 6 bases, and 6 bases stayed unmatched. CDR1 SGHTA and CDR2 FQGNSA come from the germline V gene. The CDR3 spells CASRPDRVHGYTF. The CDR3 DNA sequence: TGTGCCAGCAGACCGGACAGGGTCCATGGCTACACCTTC.

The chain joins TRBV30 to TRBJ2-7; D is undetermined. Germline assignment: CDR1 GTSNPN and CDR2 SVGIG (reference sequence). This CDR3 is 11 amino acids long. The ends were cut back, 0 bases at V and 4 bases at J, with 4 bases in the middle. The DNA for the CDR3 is TGTGCCTGGAGTGTCGAGTACGAGCAGTACTTC. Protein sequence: CAWSVEYEQYF.

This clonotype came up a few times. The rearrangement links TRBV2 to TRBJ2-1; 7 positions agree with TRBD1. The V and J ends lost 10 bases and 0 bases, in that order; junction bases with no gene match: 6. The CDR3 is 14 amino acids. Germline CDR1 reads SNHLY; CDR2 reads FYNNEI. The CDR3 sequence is CAIDREPSYNEQFF. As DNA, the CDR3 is TGTGCCATCGACAGGGAACCCTCCTACAATGAGCAGTTCTTC.

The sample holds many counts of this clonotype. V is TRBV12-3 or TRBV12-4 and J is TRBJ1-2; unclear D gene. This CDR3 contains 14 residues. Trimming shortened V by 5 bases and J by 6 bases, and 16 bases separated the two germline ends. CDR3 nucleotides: TGTGCCAGCAGTCCCCTGGACGGGAAAAATGGCTACACCTTC. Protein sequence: CASSPLDGKNGYTF.

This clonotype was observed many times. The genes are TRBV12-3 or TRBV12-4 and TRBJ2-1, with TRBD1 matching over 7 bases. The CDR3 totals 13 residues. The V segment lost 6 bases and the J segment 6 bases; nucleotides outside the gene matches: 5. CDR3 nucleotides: TGTGCCAGCAGCCCACAGGGGATCAATGAGCAGTTCTTC. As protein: CASSPQGINEQFF.

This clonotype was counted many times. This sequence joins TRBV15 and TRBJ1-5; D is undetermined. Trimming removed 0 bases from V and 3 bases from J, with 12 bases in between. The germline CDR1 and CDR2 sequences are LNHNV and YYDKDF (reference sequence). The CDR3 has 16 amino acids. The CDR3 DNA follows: TGTGCCACCAGCAGAGACGGTGTCGTGAACAATCAGCCCCAGCATTTT. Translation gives CATSRDGVVNNQPQHF. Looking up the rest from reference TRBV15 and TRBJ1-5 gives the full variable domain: DAMVIQNPRYQVTQFGKPVTLSCSQTLNHNVMYWYQQKSSQAPKLLFHYYDKDFNNEADTPDNFQSRRPNTSFCFLDIRSPGLGDTAMYLCATSRDGVVNNQPQHFGDGTRLSIL.

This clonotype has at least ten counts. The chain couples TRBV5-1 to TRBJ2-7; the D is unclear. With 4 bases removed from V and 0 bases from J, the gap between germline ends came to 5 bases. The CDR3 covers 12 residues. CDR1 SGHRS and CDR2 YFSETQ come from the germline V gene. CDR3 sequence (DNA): TGCGCCAGCAGCAGGGACTCCTACGAGCAGTACTTC. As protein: CASSRDSYEQYF.

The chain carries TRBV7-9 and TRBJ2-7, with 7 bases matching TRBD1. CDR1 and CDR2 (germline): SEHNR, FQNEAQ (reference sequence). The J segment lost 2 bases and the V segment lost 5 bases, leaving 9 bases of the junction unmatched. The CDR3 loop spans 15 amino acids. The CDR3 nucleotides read TGTGCCAGCAGCCAGACAGGGAACAACCCCTACGAGCAGTACTTC. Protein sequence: CASSQTGNNPYEQYF.

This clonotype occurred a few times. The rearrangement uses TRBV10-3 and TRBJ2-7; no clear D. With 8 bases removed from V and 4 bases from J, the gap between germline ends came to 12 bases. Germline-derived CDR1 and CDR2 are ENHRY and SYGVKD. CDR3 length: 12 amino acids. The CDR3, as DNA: TGTGCCATCCATAGTCCGGGTTACGAGCAGTACTTC. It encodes CAIHSPGYEQYF.

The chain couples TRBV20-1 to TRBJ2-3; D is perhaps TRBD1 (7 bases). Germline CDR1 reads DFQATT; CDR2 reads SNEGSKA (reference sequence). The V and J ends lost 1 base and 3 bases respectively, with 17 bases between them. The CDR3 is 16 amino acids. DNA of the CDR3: TGCAGTGCTAGAGCGGTTGGAGGGGGCGGTACAGATACGCAGTATTTT. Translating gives CSARAVGGGGTDTQYF.

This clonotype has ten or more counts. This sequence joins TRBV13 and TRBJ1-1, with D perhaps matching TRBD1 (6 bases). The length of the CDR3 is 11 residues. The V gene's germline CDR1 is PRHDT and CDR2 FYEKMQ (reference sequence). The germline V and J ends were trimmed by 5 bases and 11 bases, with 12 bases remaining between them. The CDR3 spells CASSLGHGAFF. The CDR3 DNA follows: TGTGCCAGCAGCCTGGGACATGGGGCTTTCTTT.

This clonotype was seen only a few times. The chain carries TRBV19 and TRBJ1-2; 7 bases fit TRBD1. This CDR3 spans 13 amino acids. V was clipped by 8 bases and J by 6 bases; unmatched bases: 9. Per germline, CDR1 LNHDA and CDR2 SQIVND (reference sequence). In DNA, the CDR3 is TGTGCCAGTCTCGCCAGGGGGTGGCATGGCTACACCTTC. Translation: CASLARGWHGYTF.

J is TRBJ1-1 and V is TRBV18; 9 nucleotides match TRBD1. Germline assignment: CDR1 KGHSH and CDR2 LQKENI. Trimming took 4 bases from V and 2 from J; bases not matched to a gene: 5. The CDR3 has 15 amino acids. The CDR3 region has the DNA TGTGCCAGCTCACAGGGGACAGGGAGAAACACTGAAGCTTTCTTT. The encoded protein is CASSQGTGRNTEAFF.

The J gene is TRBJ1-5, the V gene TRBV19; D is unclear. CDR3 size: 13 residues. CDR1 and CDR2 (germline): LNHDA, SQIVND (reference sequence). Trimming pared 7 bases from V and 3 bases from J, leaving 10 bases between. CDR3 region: CASNHGINQPQHF. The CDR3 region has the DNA TGTGCCAGTAATCACGGGATCAATCAGCCCCAGCATTTT.

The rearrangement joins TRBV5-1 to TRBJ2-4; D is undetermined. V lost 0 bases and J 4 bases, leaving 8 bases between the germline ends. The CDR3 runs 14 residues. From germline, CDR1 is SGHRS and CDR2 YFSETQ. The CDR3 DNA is TGCGCCAGCAGCTTGGAAGATGATAAAAACATTCAGTACTTC. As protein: CASSLEDDKNIQYF.

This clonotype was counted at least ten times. Here the CDR3 reads CASSTDGFYNEQFF. In nucleotides, the CDR3 is TGTGCCAGCAGTACGGACGGATTCTACAATGAGCAGTTCTTC. V and J are TRBV27 and TRBJ2-1; D gene ambiguous. With 5 bases removed from V and 3 bases from J, the gap between germline ends came to 11 bases. The V gene's germline CDR1 is MNHEY and CDR2 SMNVEV (reference sequence). The CDR3 has 14 residues.

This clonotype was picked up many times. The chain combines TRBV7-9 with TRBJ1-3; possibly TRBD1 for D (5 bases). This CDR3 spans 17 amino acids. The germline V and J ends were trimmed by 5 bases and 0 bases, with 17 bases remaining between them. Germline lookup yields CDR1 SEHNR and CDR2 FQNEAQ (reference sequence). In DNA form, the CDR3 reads TGTGCCAGCAGCGGGGCCGGGGACTCCTCCTCTGGAAACACCATATATTTT. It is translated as CASSGAGDSSSGNTIYF.

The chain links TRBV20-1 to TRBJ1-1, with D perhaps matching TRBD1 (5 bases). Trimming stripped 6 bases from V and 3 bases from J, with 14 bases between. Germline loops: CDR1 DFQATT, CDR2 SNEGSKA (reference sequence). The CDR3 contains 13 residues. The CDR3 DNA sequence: TGCAGTGCCACCGGTGACAGTCACACTGAAGCTTTCTTT. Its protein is CSATGDSHTEAFF.

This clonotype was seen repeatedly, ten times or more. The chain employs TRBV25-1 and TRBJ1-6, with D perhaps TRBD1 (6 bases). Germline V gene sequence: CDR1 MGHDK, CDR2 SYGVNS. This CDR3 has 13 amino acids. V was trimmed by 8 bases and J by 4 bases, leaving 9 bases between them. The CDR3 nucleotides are TGTGCCAGCCTCCAGGGGTATAATTCACCCCTCCACTTT. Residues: CASLQGYNSPLHF.

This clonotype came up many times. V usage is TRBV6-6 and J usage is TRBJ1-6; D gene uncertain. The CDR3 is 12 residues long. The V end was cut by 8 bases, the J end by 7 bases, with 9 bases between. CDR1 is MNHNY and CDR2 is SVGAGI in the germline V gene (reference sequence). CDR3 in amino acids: CASVSVNSPLHF. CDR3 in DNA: TGTGCCAGCGTATCCGTCAATTCACCCCTCCACTTT.

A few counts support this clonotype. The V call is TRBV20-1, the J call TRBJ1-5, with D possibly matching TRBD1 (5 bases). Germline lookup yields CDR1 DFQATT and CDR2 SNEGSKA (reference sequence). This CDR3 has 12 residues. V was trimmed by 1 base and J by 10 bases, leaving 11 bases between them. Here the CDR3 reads CSARGGDRPQHF. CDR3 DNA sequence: TGCAGTGCTAGAGGCGGTGACAGACCCCAGCATTTT.

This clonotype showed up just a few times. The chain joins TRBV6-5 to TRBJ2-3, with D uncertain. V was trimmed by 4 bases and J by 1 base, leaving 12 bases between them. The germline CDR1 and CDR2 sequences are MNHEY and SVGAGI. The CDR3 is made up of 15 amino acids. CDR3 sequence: CASSSPFAGTDTQYF. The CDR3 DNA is TGTGCCAGCAGTTCCCCCTTCGCCGGCACAGATACGCAGTATTTT.

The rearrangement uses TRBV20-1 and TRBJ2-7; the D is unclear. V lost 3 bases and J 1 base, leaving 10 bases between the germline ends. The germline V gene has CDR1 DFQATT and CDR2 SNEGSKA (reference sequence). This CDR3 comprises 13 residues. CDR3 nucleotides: TGCAGTGCTAGGGTACAGCCATCCTACGAGCAGTACTTC. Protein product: CSARVQPSYEQYF.

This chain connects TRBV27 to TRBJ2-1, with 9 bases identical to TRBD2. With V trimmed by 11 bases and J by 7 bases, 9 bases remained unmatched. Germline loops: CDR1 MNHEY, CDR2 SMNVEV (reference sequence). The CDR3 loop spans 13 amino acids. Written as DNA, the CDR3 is TGTGCCTCCAATAGCGGGGGCCCGAATGAGCAGTTCTTC. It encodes CASNSGGPNEQFF.

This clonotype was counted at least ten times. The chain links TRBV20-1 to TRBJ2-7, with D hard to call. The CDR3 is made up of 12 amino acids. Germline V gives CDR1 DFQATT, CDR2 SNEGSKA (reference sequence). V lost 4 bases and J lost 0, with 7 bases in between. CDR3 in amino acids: CSAKGFSYEQYF. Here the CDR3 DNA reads TGCAGTGCTAAAGGTTTCTCCTACGAGCAGTACTTC.

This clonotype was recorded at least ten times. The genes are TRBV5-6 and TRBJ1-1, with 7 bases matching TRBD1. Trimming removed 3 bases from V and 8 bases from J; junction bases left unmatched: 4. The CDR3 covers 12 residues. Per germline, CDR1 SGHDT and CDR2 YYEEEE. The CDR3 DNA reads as TGTGCCAGCAGCTGGGTAGGGGGCGAAGCTTTCTTT. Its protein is CASSWVGGEAFF.

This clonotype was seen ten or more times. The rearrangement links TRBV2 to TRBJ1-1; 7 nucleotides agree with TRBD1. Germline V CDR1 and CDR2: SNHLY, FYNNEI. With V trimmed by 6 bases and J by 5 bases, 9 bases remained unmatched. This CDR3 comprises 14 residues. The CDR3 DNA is TGTGCCAGCAGACTACAGGGGCAGGGAACTGAAGCTTTCTTT. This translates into CASRLQGQGTEAFF.